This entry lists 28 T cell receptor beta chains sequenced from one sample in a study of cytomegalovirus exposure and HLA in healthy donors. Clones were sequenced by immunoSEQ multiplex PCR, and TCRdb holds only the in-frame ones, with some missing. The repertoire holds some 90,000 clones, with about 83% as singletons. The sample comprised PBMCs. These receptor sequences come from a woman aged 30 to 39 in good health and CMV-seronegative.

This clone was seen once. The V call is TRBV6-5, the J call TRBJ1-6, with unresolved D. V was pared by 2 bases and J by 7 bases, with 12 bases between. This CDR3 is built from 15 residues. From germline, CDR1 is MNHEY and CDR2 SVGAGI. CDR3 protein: CASSYTMEENSPLHF. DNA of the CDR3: TGTGCCAGCAGTTACACGATGGAGGAAAATTCACCCCTCCACTTT.

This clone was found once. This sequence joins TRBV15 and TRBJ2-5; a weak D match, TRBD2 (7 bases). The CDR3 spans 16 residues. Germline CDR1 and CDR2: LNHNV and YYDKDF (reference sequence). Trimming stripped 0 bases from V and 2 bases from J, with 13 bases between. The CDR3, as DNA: TGTGCCACCAGCAGAGATGTAGGGGGGGCACAAGAGACCCAGTACTTC. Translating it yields CATSRDVGGAQETQYF.

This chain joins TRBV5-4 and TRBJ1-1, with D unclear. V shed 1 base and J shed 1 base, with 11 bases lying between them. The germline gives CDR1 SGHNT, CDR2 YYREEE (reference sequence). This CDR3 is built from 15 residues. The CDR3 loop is CASSLWGGGNTEAFF. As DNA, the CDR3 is TGTGCCAGCAGCTTGTGGGGAGGTGGGAACACTGAAGCTTTCTTT.

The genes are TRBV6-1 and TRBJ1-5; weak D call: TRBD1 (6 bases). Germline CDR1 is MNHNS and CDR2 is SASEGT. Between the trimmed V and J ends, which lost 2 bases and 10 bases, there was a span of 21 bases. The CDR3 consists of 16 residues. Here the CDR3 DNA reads TGTGCCAGCAGTGAATTGCAGGGGCGGCCGTGGGAACCCCAGCATTTT. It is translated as CASSELQGRPWEPQHF.

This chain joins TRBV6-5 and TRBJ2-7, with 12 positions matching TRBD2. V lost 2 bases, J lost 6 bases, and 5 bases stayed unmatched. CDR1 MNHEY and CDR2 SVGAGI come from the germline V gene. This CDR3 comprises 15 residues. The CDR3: CASSYRLAGAGEQYF. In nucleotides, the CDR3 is TGTGCCAGCAGTTACAGACTAGCGGGAGCGGGCGAGCAGTACTTC.

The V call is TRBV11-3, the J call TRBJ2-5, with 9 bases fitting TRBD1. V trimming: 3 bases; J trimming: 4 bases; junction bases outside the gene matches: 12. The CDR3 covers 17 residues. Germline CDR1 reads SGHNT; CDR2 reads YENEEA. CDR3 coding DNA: TGTGCCAGCAGCTTGGGGACAGGGAAACAGGGAGGAGAGACCCAGTACTTC. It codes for CASSLGTGKQGGETQYF.

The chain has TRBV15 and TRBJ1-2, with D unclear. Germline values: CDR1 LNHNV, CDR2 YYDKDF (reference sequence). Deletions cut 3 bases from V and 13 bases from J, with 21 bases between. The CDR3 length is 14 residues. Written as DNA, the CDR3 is TGTGCCACCAGCAGGGCCTATGGGCCCTATCATTCCACCTTC. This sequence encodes CATSRAYGPYHSTF.

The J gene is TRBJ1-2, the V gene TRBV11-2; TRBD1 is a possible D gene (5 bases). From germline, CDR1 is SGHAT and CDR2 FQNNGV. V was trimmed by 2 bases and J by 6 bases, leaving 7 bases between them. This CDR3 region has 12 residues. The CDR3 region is CASSLRGNGYTF. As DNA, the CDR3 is TGTGCCAGCAGCTTACGGGGGAATGGCTACACCTTC.

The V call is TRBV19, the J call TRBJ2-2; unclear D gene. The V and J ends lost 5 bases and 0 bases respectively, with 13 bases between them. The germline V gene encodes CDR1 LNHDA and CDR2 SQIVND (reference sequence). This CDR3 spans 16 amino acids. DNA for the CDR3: TGTGCCAGTAGTGCTTTAGTCTTCGCGAACACCGGGGAGCTGTTTTTT. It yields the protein CASSALVFANTGELFF.

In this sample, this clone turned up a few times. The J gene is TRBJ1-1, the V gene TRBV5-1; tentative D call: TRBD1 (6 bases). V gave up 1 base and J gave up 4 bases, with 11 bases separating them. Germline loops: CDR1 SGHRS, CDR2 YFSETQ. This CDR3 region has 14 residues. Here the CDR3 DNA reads TGCGCCAGCAGCTTGAAGGGGGTAGGCACTGAAGCTTTCTTT. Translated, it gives CASSLKGVGTEAFF.

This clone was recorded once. Here the CDR3 reads CASSVASDSSYEQYF. The DNA for the CDR3 is TGTGCCAGCAGCGTAGCTAGCGACAGCTCCTACGAGCAGTACTTC. The chain couples TRBV9 to TRBJ2-7; D is perhaps TRBD2 (6 bases). Looked up from germline, CDR1 is SGDLS and CDR2 is YYNGEE. This CDR3 is built from 15 residues. V lost 0 bases and J 0 bases, leaving 10 bases between the germline ends.

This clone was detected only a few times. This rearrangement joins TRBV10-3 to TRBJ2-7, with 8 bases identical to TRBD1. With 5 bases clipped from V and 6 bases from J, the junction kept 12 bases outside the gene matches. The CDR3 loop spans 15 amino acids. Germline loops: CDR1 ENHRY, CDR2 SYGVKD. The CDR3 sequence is CAISKGQGPAAEQYF. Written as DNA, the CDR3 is TGTGCCATCAGTAAAGGACAGGGACCGGCCGCCGAGCAGTACTTC.

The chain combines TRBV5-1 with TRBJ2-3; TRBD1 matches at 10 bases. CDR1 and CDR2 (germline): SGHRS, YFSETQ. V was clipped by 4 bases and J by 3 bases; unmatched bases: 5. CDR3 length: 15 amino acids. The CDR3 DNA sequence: TGCGCCAGCAGCGGCCGGGACAGGGGAACAGATACGCAGTATTTT. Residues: CASSGRDRGTDTQYF. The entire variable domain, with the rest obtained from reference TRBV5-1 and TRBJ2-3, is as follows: KAGVTQTPRYLIKTRGQQVTLSCSPISGHRSVSWYQQTPGQGLQFLFEYFSETQRNKGNFPGRFSGRQFSNSRSEMNVSTLELGDSALYLCASSGRDRGTDTQYFGPGTRLTVL.

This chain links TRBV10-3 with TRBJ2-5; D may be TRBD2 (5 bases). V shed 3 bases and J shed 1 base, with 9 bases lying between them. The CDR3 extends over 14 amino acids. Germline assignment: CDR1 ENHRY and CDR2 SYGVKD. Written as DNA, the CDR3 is TGTGCCATCAGTGATATGGGGAGCCAAGAGACCCAGTACTTC. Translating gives CAISDMGSQETQYF.

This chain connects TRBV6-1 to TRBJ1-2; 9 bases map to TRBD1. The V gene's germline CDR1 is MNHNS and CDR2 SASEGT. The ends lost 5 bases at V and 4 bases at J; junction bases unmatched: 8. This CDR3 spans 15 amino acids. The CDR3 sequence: CASSFKVGQGYGYTF. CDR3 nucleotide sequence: TGTGCCAGCAGTTTCAAAGTGGGACAGGGCTATGGCTACACCTTC.

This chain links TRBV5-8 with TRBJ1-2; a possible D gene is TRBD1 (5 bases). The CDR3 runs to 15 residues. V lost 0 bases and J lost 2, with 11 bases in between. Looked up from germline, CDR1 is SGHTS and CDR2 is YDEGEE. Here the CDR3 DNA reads TGTGCCAGCAGCTTGGGTATCAGGGAAAACTATGGCTACACCTTC. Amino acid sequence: CASSLGIRENYGYTF.

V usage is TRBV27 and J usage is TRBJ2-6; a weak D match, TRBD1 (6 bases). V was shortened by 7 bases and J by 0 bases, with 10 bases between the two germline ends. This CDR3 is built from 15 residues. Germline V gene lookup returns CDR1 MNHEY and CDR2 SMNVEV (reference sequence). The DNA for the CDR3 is TGTGCCAGCAAGGGGGAAAGCTCTGGGGCCAACGTCCTGACTTTC. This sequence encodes CASKGESSGANVLTF. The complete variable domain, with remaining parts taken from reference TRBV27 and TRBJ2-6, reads EAQVTQNPRYLITVTGKKLTVTCSQNMNHEYMSWYRQDPGLGLRQIYYSMNVEVTDKGDVPEGYKVSRKEKRNFPLILESPSPNQTSLYFCASKGESSGANVLTFGAGSRLTVL.

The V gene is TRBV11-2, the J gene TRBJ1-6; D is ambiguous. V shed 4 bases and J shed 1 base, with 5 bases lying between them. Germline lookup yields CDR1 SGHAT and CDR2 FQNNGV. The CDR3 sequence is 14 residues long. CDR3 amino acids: CASSSLSYNSPLHF. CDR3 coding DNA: TGTGCCAGCAGCTCCCTATCCTATAATTCACCCCTCCACTTT.

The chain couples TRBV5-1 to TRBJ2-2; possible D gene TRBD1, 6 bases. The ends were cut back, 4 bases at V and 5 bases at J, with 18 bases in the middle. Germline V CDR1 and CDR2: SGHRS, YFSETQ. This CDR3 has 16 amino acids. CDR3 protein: CASSPGQGFRTGELFF. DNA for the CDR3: TGCGCCAGCAGCCCCGGGCAGGGGTTTAGGACCGGGGAGCTGTTTTTT.

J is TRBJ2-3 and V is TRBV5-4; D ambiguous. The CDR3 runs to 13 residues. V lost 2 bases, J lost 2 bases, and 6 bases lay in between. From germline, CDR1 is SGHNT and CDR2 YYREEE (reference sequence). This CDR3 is CASSFLLTDTQYF. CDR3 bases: TGTGCCAGCAGCTTCCTCCTCACAGATACGCAGTATTTT.

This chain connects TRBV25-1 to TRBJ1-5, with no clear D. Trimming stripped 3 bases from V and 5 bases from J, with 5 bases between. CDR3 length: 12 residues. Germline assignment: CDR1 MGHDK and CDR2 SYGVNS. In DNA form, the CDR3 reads TGTGCCAGCAGTGACAGTTATCAGCCCCAGCATTTT. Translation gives CASSDSYQPQHF.

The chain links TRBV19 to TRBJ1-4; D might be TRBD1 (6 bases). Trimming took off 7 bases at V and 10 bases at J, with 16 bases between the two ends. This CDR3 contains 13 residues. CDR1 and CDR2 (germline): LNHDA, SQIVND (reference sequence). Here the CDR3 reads CASTFNRAGKLFF. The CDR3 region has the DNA TGTGCCAGTACCTTCAACAGGGCTGGAAAACTGTTTTTT.

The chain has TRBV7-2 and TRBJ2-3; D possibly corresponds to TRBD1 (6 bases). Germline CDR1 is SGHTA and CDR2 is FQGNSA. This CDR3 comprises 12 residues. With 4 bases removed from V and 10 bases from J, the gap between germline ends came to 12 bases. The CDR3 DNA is TGTGCCAGCAGCTACCCAGGGGTGCCGCAGTATTTT. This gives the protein CASSYPGVPQYF.

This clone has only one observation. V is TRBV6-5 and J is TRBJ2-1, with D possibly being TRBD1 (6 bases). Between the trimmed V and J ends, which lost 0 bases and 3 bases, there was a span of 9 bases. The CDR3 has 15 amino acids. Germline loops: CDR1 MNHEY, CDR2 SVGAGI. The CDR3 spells CASSYSGQNYNEQFF. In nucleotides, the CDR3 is TGTGCCAGCAGTTACTCCGGACAGAACTACAATGAGCAGTTCTTC.

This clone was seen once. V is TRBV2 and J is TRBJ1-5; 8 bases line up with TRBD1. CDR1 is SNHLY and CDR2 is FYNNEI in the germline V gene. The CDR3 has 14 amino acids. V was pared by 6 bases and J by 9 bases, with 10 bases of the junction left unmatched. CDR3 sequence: CASSGDRLDGPQHF. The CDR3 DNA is TGTGCCAGCAGCGGGGACAGGTTGGACGGGCCCCAGCATTTT. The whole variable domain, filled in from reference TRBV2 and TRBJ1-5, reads EPEVTQTPSHQVTQMGQEVILRCVPISNHLYFYWYRQILGQKVEFLVSFYNNEISEKSEIFDDQFSVERPDGSNFTLKIRSTKLEDSAMYFCASSGDRLDGPQHFGDGTRLSIL.

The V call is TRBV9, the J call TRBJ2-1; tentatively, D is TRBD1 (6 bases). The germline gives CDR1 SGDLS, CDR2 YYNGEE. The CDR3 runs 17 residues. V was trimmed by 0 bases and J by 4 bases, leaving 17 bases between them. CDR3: CASSVAVAGDPYNEQFF. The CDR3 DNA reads TGTGCCAGCAGCGTAGCTGTGGCAGGGGACCCTTACAATGAGCAGTTCTTC.

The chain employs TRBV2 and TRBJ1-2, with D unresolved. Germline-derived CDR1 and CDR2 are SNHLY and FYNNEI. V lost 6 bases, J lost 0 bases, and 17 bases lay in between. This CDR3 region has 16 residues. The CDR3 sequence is CASRSNHVKSNYGYTF. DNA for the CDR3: TGTGCCAGCAGAAGCAATCACGTAAAATCTAACTATGGCTACACCTTC.

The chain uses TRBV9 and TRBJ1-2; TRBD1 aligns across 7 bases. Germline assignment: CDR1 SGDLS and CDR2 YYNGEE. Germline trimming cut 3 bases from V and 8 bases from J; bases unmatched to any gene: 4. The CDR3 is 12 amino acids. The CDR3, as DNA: TGTGCCAGCAGCGCGGCAGGGGGAGGCTACACCTTC. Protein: CASSAAGGGYTF.